This T cell receptor (beta chain) was captured by sequencing in a study of OX40 agonist ivuxolimab in advanced cancers. Study context: Cancers in dose escalation were hepatocellular, melanoma, renal cell and head and neck.

The protocol was immunoSEQ multiplex PCR, while the TCRdb copy is restricted to in-frame clones and leaves out a portion. In the table there are about 82,000 clones, 80% to 90% of which are singletons. The CDR3 totals 15 residues. Germline V gene lookup returns CDR1 SGHAT and CDR2 FQDESV (reference sequence). V lost 6 bases to trimming and J lost 9 bases; unmatched junction nucleotides: 11. Notes on this clone: Antigen unknown.

Whole-study findings and limits: At 0.1 to 3.0 mg/kg and by week 6, CD4+ and CD8+ T cells in the blood had expanded clonally.

This specimen consisted of CD4+ or CD8+ T cells sorted from blood, obtained in a trial of the OX40 agonist ivuxolimab. The chain employs TRBV11-1 and TRBJ2-1, with TRBD2 identical over 10 bases. The sequence was obtained from an adult with an advanced solid tumor such as melanoma, head and neck, liver or kidney cancer. CDR3 in DNA: TGTGCCAGCAGTCACCCTAGCGGGAGAGTGTTTGAGCAGTTCTTC. It encodes CASSHPSGRVFEQFF.